Sequencing of this T cell receptor beta chain was carried out in a study of blood T cell repertoires in COVID-19. The CDR3 extends over 15 amino acids. V gave up 4 bases and J gave up 2 bases; unmatched junction bases: 7. Germline assignment: CDR1 SGHRS and CDR2 YFSETQ. Under the authors' procedure: Estimated nucleated cell counts came from reference gene primer amplification. Assay: immunoSEQ multiplex PCR; the TCRdb copy retains only in-frame clones and omits some. The V and J calls and clone size are taken from that table; D and trimming were inferred from the DNA. The table has about 200,000 clones, 80% to 90% seen once.

The chain is built from TRBV5-1 and TRBJ2-7, with 9 bases aligning to TRBD2. The material sequenced was peripheral blood. This clonotype was sampled from a woman in her 70s with acute or convalescent COVID-19. The CDR3 spells CASSRTSGSTYEQYF. CDR3 bases: TGCGCCAGCAGCCGTACTAGCGGGTCCACCTACGAGCAGTACTTC. Looking up the rest from reference TRBV5-1 and TRBJ2-7 gives the full variable domain: KAGVTQTPRYLIKTRGQQVTLSCSPISGHRSVSWYQQTPGQGLQFLFEYFSETQRNKGNFPGRFSGRQFSNSRSEMNVSTLELGDSALYLCASSRTSGSTYEQYFGPGTRLTVT.